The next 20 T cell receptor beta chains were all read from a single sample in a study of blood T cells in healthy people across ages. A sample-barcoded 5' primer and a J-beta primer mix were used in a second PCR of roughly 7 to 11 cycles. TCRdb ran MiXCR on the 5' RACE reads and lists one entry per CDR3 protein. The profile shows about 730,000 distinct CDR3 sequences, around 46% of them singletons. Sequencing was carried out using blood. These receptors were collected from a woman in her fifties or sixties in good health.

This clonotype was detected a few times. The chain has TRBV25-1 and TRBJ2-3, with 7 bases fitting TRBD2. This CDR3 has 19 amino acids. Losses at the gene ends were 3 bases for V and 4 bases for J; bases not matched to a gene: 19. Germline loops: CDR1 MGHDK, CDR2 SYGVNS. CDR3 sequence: CASSDLKAGTGEGSDTQYF. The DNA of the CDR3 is TGTGCCAGCAGTGACTTAAAAGCGGGGACGGGGGAGGGGTCAGATACGCAGTATTTT. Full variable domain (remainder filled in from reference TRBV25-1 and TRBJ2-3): EADIYQTPRYLVIGTGKKITLECSQTMGHDKMYWYQQDPGMELHLIHYSYGVNSTEKGDLSSESTVSRIRTEHFPLTLESARPSHTSQYLCASSDLKAGTGEGSDTQYFGPGTRLTVL.

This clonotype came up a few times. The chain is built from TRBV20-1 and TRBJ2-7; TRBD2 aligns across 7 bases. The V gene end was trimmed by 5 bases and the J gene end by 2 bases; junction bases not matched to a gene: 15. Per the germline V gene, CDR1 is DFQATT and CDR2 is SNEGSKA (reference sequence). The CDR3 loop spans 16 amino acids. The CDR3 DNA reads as TGCAGTGCTCCTCCGACGGTGGGAGGGCCTACCTACGAGCAGTACTTC. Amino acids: CSAPPTVGGPTYEQYF.

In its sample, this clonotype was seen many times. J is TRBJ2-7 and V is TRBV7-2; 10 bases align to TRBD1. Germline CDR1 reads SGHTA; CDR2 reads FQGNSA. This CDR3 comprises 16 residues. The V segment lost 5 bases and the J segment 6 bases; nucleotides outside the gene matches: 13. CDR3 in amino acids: CASSPTLGTGASEQYF. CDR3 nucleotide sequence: TGTGCCAGCAGCCCGACCCTTGGGACAGGGGCAAGCGAGCAGTACTTC.

The CDR3 region has the DNA TGCAGTGCTAGAGCAAGACAAGCTTTCTTT. The encoded protein is CSARARQAFF. This chain uses TRBV20-1 with TRBJ1-1; no clear D gene. Germline CDR1 DFQATT, CDR2 SNEGSKA (reference sequence). The ends were cut back, 1 base at V and 9 bases at J, with 6 bases in the middle. This CDR3 is 10 amino acids long.

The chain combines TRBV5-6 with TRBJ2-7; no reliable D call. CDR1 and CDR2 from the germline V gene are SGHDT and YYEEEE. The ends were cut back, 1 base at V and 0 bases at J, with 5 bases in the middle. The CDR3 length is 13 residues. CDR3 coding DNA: TGTGCCAGCAGCTTGTCGGTCTCCTACGAGCAGTACTTC. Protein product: CASSLSVSYEQYF.

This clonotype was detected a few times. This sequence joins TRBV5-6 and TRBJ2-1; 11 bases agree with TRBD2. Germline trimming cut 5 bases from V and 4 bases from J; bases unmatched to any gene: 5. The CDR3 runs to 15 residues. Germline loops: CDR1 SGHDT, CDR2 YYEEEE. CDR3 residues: CASSILAGEYNEQFF. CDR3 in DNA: TGTGCCAGCAGTATACTAGCGGGGGAGTACAATGAGCAGTTCTTC.

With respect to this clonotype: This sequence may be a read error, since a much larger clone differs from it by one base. CDR3 bases: TGCAGCGGAGCTGGACAGGGGAAAGAGACCCAGTACTTC. As protein: CSGAGQGKETQYF. This sequence joins TRBV29-1 and TRBJ2-5; TRBD1 matches at 9 bases. This CDR3 spans 13 amino acids. CDR1 and CDR2 from the germline V gene are SQVTM and ANQGSEA. The V gene end was trimmed by 7 bases and the J gene end by 3 bases; junction bases not matched to a gene: 6.

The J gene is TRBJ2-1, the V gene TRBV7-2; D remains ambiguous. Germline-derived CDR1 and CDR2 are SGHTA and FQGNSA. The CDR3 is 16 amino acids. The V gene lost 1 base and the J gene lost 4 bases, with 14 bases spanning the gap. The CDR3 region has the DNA TGTGCCAGCAGCTTAGAGATCGGACGAGGATACAATGAGCAGTTCTTC. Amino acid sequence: CASSLEIGRGYNEQFF.

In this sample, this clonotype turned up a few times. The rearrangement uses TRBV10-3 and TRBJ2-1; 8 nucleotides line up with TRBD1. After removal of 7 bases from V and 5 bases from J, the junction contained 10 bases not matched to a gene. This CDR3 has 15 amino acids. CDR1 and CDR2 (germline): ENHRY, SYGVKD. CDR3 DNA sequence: TGTGCCATCAAAGAGACAGGGGTTACCCACAATGAGCAGTTCTTC. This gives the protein CAIKETGVTHNEQFF.

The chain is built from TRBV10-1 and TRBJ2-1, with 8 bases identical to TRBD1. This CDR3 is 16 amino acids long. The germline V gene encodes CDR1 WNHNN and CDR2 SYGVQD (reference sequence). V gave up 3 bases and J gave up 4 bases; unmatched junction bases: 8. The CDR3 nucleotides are TGCGCCAGCAGTGACCACGGGACAGGTACTTACAATGAGCAGTTCTTC. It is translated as CASSDHGTGTYNEQFF.

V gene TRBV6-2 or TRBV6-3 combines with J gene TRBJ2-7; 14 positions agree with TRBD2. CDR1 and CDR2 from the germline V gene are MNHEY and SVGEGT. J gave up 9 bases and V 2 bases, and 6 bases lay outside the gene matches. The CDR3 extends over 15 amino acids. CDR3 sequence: CASSYGTSGSIVQYF. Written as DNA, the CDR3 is TGTGCCAGCAGTTACGGGACTAGCGGGAGTATCGTGCAGTACTTC.

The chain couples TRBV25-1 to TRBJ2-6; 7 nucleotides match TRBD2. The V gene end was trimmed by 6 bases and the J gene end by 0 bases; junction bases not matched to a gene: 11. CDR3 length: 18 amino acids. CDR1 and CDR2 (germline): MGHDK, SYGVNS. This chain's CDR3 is CASSEPLAESSGANVLTF. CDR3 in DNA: TGTGCCAGCAGCGAACCCCTAGCGGAGAGCTCTGGGGCCAACGTCCTGACTTTC.

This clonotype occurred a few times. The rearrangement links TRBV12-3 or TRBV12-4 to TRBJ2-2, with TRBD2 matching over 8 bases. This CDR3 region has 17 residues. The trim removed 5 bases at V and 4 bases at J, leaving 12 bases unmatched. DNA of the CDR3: TGTGCCAGCAGTCCTTTCACAGCGGGAGTCGCCACCGGGGAGCTGTTTTTT. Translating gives CASSPFTAGVATGELFF.

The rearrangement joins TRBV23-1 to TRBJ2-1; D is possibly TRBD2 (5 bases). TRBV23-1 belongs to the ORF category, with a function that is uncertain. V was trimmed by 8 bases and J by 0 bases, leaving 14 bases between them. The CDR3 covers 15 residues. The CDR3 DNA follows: TGCGCCAGCCGAAAGCGGAACCCCTCCTACAATGAGCAGTTCTTC. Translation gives CASRKRNPSYNEQFF.

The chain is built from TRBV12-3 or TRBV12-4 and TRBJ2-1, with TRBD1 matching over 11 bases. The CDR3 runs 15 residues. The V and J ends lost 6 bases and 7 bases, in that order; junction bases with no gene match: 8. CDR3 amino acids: CASRTGTGGLNEQFF. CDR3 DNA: TGTGCCAGCAGGACCGGGACAGGGGGTCTGAATGAGCAGTTCTTC.

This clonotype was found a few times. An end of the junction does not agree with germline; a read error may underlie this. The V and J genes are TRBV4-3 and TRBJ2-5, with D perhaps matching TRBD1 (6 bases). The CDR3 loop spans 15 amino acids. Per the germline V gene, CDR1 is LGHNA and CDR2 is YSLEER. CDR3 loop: CASNQNGQNQETQYF. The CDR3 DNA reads TGCGCCAGCAACCAAAATGGACAGAACCAAGAGACCCAGTACTTC.

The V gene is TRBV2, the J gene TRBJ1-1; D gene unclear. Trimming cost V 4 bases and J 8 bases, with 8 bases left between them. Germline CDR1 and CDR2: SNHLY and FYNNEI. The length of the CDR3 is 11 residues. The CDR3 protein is CASSGNREAFF. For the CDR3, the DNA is TGTGCCAGCAGTGGCAACCGGGAAGCTTTCTTT.

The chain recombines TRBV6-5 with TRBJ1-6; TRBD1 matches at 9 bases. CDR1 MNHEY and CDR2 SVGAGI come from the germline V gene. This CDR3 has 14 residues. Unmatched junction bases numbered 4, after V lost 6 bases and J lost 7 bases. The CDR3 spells CASRGTGKNSPLHF. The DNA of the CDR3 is TGTGCCAGCAGGGGGACAGGGAAAAATTCACCCCTCCACTTT.

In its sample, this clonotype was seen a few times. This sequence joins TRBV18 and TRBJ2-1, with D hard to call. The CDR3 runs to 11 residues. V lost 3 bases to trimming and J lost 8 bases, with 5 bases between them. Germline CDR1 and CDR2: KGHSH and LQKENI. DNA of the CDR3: TGTGCCAGCTCACCGGGCCATGAGCAGTTCTTC. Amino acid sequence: CASSPGHEQFF.

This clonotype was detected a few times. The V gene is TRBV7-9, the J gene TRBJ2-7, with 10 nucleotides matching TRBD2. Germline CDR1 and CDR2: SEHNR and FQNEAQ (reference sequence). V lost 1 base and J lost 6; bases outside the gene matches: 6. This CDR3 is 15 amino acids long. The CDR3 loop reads CASSLVSSGSIEQYF. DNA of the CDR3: TGTGCCAGCAGCTTAGTCTCTAGCGGGAGTATCGAGCAGTACTTC.